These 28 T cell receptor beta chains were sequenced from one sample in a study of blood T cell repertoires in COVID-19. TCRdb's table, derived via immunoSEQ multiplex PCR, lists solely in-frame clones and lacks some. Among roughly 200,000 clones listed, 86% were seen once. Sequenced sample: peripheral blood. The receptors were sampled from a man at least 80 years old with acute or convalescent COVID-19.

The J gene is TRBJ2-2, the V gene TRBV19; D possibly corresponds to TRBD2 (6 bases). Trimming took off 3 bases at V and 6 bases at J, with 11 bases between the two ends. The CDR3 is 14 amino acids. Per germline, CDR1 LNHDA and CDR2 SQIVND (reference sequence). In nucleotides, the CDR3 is TGTGCCAGTAGTATCGGAGGGACCCCCGGGGAGCTGTTTTTT. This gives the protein CASSIGGTPGELFF.

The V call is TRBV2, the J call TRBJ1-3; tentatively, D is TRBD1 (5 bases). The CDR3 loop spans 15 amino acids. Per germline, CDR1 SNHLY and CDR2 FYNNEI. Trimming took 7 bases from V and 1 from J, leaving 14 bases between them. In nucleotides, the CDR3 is TGTGCCAGCACCCCTGGGGGGGGATCTGGAAACACCATATATTTT. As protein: CASTPGGGSGNTIYF. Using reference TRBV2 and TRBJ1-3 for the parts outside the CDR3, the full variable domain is EPEVTQTPSHQVTQMGQEVILRCVPISNHLYFYWYRQILGQKVEFLVSFYNNEISEKSEIFDDQFSVERPDGSNFTLKIRSTKLEDSAMYFCASTPGGGSGNTIYFGEGSWLTVV.

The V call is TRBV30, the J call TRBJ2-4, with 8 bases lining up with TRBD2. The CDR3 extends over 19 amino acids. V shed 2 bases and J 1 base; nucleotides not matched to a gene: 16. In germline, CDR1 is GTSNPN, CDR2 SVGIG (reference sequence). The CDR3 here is CAWSSRSSGMWSAKNIQYF. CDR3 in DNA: TGTGCCTGGAGTAGTAGGAGTAGCGGGATGTGGAGTGCCAAAAACATTCAGTACTTC.

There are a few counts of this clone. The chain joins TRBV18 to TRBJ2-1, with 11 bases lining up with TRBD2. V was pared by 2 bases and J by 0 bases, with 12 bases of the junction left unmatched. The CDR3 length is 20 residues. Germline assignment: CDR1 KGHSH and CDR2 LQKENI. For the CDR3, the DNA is TGTGCCAGCTCACCAAGAAGTACTAGCGGGAGCCCCAGCTCCTACAATGAGCAGTTCTTC. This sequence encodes CASSPRSTSGSPSSYNEQFF.

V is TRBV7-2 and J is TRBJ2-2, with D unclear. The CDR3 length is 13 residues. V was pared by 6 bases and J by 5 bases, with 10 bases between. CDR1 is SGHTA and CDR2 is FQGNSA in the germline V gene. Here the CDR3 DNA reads TGTGCCAGCAGACTCGAGGCGACCGGGGAGCTGTTTTTT. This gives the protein CASRLEATGELFF.

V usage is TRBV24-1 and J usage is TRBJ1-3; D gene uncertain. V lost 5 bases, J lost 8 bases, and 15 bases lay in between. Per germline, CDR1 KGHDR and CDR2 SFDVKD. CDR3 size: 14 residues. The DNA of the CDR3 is TGTGCCACCAGTGGTACAAAGGTGGGAGACACCATATATTTT. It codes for CATSGTKVGDTIYF.

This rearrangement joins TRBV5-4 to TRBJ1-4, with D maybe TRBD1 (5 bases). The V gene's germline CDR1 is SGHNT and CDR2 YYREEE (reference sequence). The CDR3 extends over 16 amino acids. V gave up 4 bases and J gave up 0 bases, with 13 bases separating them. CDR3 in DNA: TGTGCCAGCAGCCCCTCTGGGGGGGCAACTAATGAAAAACTGTTTTTT. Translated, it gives CASSPSGGATNEKLFF.

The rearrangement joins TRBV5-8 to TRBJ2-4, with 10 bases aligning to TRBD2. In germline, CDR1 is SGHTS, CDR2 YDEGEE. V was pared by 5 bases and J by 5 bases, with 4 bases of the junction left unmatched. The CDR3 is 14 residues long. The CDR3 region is CASRRTSGQNIQYF. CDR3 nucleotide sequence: TGTGCCAGCAGAAGGACTAGCGGACAAAACATTCAGTACTTC.

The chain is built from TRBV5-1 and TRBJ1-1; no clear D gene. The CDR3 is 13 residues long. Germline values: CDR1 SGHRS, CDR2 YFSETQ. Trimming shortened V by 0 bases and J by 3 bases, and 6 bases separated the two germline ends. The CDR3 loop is CASSLDMYTEAFF. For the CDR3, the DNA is TGCGCCAGCAGCTTGGACATGTACACTGAAGCTTTCTTT.

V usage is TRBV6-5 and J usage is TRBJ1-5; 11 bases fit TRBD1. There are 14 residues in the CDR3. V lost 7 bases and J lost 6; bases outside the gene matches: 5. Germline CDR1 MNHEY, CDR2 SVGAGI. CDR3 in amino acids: CASTQDRGLQPQHF. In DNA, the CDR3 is TGTGCCAGCACCCAGGACAGGGGGCTTCAGCCCCAGCATTTT.

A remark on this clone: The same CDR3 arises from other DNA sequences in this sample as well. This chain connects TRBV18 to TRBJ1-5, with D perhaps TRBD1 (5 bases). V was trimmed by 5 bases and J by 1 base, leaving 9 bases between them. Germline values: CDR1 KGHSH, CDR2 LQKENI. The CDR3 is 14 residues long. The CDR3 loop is CASSGADSNQPQHF. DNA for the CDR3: TGTGCCAGCTCAGGGGCAGACAGCAATCAGCCCCAGCATTTT.

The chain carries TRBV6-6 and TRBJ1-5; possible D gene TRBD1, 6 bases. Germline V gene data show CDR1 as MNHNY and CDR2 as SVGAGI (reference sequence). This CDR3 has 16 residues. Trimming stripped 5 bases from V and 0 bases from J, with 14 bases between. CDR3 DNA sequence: TGTGCCAGCAGTCGAACTCAGGGGTTTAGCAATCAGCCCCAGCATTTT. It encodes CASSRTQGFSNQPQHF.

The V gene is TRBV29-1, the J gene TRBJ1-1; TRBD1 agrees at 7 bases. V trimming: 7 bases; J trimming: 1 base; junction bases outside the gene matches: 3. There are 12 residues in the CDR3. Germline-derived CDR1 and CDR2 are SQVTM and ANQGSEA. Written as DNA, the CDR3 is TGCAGCGCCCGACAGGGGAACACTGAAGCTTTCTTT. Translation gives CSARQGNTEAFF.

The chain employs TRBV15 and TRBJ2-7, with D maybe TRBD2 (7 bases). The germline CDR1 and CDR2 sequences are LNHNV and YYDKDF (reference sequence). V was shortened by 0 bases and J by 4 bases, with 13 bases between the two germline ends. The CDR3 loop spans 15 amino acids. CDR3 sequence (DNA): TGTGCCACCAGCAGAGAGCTAGGGGGGGATTACGAGCAGTACTTC. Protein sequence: CATSRELGGDYEQYF.

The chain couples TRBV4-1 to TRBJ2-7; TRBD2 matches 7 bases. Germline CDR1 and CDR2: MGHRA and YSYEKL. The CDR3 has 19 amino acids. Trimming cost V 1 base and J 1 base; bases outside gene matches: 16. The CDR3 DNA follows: TGCGCCAGCAGCCAAGTTTTAGCGGCTAGCGGATCTGCATCCTACGAGCAGTACTTC. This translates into CASSQVLAASGSASYEQYF.

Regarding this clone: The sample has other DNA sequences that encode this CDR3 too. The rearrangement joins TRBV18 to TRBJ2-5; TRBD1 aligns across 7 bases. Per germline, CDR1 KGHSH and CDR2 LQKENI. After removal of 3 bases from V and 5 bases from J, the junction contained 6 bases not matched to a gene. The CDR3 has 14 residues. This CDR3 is CASSPRGQQETQYF. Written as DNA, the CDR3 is TGTGCCAGCTCACCCCGGGGACAGCAGGAGACCCAGTACTTC.

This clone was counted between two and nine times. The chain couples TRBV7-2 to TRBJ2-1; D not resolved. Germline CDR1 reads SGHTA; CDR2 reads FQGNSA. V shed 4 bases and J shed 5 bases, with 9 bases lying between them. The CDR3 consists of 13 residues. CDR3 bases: TGTGCCAGCAGCTCTTACATCGACAATGAGCAGTTCTTC. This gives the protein CASSSYIDNEQFF.

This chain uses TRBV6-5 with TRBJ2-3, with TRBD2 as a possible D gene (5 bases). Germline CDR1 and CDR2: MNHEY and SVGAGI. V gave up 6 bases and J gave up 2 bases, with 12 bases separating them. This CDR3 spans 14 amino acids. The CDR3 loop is CASSLRRNTDTQYF. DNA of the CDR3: TGTGCCAGCAGCCTCAGGAGGAACACAGATACGCAGTATTTT.

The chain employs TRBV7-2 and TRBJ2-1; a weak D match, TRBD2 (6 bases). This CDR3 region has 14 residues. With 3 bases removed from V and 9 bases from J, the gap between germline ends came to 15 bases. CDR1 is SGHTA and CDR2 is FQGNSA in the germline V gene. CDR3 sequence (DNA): TGTGCCAGCAGCTTTTGGGGGGATCGTGGTGAGCAGTTCTTC. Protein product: CASSFWGDRGEQFF.

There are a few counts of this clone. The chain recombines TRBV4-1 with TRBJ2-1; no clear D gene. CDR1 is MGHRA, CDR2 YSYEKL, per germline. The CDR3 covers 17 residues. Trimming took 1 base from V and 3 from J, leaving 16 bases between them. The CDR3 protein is CASSQGNSPIGYNEQFF. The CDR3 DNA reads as TGCGCCAGCAGCCAAGGTAACTCCCCGATCGGCTACAATGAGCAGTTCTTC.

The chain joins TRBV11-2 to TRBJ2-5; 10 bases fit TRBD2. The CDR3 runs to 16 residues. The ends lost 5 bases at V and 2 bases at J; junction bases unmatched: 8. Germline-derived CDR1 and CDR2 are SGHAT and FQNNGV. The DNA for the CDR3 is TGTGCCAGCAGCAAACCGGGACTAGCGAAACAAGAGACCCAGTACTTC. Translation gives CASSKPGLAKQETQYF.

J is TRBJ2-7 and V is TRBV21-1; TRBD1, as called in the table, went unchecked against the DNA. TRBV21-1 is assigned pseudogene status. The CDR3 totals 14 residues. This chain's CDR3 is CASSTRDRGREQYV. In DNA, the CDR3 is TGTGCCAGCAGCACAAGGGACAGGGGGAGAGAGCAGTACGTC.

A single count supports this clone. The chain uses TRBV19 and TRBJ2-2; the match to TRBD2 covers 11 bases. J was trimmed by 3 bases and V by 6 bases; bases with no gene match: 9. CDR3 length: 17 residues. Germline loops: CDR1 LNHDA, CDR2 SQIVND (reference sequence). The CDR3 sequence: CASSPSRLAGYTGELFF. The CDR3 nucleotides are TGTGCCAGTAGCCCATCTCGACTAGCGGGATACACCGGGGAGCTGTTTTTT. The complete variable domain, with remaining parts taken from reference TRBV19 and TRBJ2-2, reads DGGITQSPKYLFRKEGQNVTLSCEQNLNHDAMYWYRQDPGQGLRLIYYSQIVNDFQKGDIAEGYSVSREKKESFPLTVTSAQKNPTAFYLCASSPSRLAGYTGELFFGEGSRLTVL.

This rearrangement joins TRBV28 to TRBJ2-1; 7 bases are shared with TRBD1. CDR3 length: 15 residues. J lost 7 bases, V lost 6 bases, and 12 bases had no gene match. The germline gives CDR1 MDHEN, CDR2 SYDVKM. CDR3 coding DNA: TGTGCCAGCAGACCGACAGGGAATAATGGGAATGAGCAGTTCTTC. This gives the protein CASRPTGNNGNEQFF.

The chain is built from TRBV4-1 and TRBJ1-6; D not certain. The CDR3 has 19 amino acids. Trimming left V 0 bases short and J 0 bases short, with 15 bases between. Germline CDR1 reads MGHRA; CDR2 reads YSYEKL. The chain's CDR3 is CASSQDPTVGSSYNSPLHF. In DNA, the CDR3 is TGCGCCAGCAGCCAAGACCCCACTGTAGGGAGCTCCTATAATTCACCCCTCCACTTT.

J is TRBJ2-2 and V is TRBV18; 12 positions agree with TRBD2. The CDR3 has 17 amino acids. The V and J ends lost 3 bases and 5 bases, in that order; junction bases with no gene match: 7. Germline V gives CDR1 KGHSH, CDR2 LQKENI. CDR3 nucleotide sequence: TGTGCCAGCTCACCGGCGGGACTAGCGGGCTCTACCGGGGAGCTGTTTTTT. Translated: CASSPAGLAGSTGELFF.

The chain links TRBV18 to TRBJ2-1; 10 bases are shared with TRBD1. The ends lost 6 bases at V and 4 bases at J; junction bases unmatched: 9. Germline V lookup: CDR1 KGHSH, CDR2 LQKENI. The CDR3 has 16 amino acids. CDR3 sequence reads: CASSQSGTGAYNEQFF. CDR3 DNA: TGTGCCAGCTCCCAGTCCGGGACAGGGGCGTACAATGAGCAGTTCTTC.

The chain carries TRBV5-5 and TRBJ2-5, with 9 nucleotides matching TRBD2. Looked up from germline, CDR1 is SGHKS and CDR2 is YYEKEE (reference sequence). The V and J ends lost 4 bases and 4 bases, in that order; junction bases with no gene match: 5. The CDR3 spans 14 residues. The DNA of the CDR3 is TGTGCCAGCAGCGCGGGGGGGACGGGAGAGACCCAGTACTTC. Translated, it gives CASSAGGTGETQYF.